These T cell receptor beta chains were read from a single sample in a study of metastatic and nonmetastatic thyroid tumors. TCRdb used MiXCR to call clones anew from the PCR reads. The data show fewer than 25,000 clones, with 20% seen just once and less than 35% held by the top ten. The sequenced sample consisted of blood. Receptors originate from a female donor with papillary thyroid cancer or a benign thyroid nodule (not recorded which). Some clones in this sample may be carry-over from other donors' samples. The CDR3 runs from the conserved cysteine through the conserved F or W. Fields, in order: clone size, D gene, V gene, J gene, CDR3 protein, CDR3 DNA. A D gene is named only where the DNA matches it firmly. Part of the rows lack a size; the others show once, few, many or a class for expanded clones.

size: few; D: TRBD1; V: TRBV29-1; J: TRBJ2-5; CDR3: CSFEHGQGASETQYF; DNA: TGCAGCTTTGAACACGGACAGGGGGCGTCAGAGACCCAGTACTTC
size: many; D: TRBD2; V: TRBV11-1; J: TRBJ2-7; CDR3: CASSVLSGSFYEQYF; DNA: TGTGCCAGCAGCGTCCTAAGCGGGAGTTTTTACGAGCAGTACTTC
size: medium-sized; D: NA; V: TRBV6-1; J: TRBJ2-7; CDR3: CASIQPGSWEQYF; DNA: TGTGCCAGCATTCAACCAGGGTCCTGGGAGCAGTACTTC
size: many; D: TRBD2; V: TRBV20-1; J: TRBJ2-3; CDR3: CSAPLGGRVFGTDTQYF; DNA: TGCAGTGCCCCGTTGGGTGGGAGGGTTTTTGGGACAGATACGCAGTATTTT
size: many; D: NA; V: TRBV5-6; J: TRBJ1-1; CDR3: CASSSTGLLNTEAFF; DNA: TGTGCCAGCAGCTCCACAGGGTTACTGAACACTGAAGCTTTCTTT
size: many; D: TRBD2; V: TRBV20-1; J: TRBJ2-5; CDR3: CSAALAAAQETQYF; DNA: TGCAGTGCGGCCCTAGCGGCCGCCCAAGAGACCCAGTACTTC
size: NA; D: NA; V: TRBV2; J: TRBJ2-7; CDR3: CASSEEFYEQYF; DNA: TGTGCCAGTAGTGAAGAGTTCTACGAGCAGTACTTC
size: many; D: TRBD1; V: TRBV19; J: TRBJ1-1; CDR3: CASTPTGSRDTEAFF; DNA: TGTGCCAGTACCCCGACAGGGTCCAGAGACACTGAAGCTTTCTTT
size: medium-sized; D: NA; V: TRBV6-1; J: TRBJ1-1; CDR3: CASSSGFTEAFF; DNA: TGTGCCAGCAGTTCGGGCTTCACTGAAGCTTTCTTT
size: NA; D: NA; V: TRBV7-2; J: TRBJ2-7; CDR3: CASSLEGNYYEQYF; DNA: TGTGCCAGCAGCTTAGAGGGGAATTACTACGAGCAGTACTTC
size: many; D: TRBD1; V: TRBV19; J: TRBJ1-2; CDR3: CASRPDRGGNYGYTF; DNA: TGTGCCAGTAGGCCAGACAGGGGGGGGAACTATGGCTACACCTTC
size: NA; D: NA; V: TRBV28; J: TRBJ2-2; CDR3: CASSSPGGTGQLFF; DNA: TGTGCCAGCAGTTCGCCAGGTGGAACCGGGCAGCTGTTTTTT
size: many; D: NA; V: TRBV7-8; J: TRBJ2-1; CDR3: CASSTDGRGQFF; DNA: TGTGCCAGCAGCACCGACGGCCGAGGGCAGTTCTTC
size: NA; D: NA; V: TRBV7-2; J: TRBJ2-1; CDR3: CASSLGRARGYDQFF; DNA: TGTGCCAGCAGCTTAGGGCGGGCCCGGGGCTATGATCAGTTCTTC
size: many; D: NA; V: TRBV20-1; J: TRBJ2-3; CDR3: CSARDWQGMDTQYF; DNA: TGCAGTGCTAGAGATTGGCAGGGAATGGATACGCAGTATTTT
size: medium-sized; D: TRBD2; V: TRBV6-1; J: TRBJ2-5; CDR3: CASSELAGVQETQYF; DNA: TGTGCCAGCAGTGAACTAGCGGGGGTCCAGGAGACCCAGTACTTC
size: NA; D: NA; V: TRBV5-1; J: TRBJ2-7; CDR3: CASRTGTTYYEQYF; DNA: TGCGCCAGCAGAACCGGGACAACCTACTACGAGCAGTACTTC
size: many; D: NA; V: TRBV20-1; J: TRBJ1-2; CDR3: CSATGGMEAGGGYTF; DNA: TGCAGTGCTACGGGTGGAATGGAGGCCGGGGGAGGCTACACCTTC